This TCR beta chain came from a study of CD8+CD57+ T cells in acquired aplastic anemia. Study at large: Some 10 million reads were obtained on average for healthy donor CD4+ cells. Study conclusions and caveats: Patient and control CD8+ Simpson's diversity was not significantly different.

Germline loops: CDR1 MNHNS, CDR2 SASEGT. V dropped 6 bases and J dropped 1; count of bases not matched to a gene: 2. The CDR3 totals 14 residues. This clonotype was counted between two and nine times. Its antigen is not known. Researchers used genomic DNA as the template to profile TCR beta VDJ and CDR3. A single record per CDR3 protein comes from TCRdb applying MiXCR to the reads. The sample consists of 200,000 to 250,000 distinct CDR3 sequences, 60% to 65% of them appearing once. The TCR comes from a human donor in good health. The sequenced sample consisted of sorted CD4+, CD8+, or CD8+CD57+ T cells (not recorded which) from PBMCs. The chain links TRBV6-1 to TRBJ1-3, with TRBD1 identical over 8 bases. The CDR3: CASRRTGSGNTIYF. The CDR3 DNA follows: TGTGCCAGCAGGAGGACAGGGTCTGGAAACACCATATATTTT.